This entry lists 19 T cell receptor beta chains sequenced from one sample in a study of primary melanoma T cells and metastatic recurrence. Clones were sequenced by immunoSEQ multiplex PCR, and TCRdb holds only the in-frame ones, with some missing. Here the sample spans some 900 clones, 85% being singletons. Material: melanoma tumor tissue. These receptors came from a human donor with melanoma.

This clone occurred a few times. CDR3 in DNA: TGTGCCAGCAGCCAAGATTTAGGAGCGGGGGACACAGATACGCAGTATTTT. Translation gives CASSQDLGAGDTDTQYF. This chain joins TRBV14 and TRBJ2-3; 8 positions agree with TRBD2. V dropped 0 bases and J dropped 2; count of bases not matched to a gene: 7. Germline CDR1 and CDR2: SGHDN and FVKESK. The CDR3 spans 17 residues.

The V and J genes are TRBV11-3 and TRBJ2-1, with 9 bases fitting TRBD1. Trimming cost V 5 bases and J 10 bases; bases outside gene matches: 9. Germline loops: CDR1 SGHNT, CDR2 YENEEA. The CDR3 loop spans 14 amino acids. DNA of the CDR3: TGTGCCAGCAGCCTTTTCGACAGGGGGAAAGAGCAGTTCTTC. Amino acid sequence: CASSLFDRGKEQFF.

The V and J genes are TRBV19 and TRBJ1-1; TRBD1 might be the D (5 bases). There are 13 residues in the CDR3. Germline loops: CDR1 LNHDA, CDR2 SQIVND (reference sequence). The ends were cut back, 6 bases at V and 3 bases at J, with 11 bases in the middle. In DNA form, the CDR3 reads TGTGCCAGTAGATTCGTGGGGGACACTGAAGCTTTCTTT. Residues: CASRFVGDTEAFF. The full variable domain, its missing parts supplied by reference TRBV19 and TRBJ1-1, is DGGITQSPKYLFRKEGQNVTLSCEQNLNHDAMYWYRQDPGQGLRLIYYSQIVNDFQKGDIAEGYSVSREKKESFPLTVTSAQKNPTAFYLCASRFVGDTEAFFGQGTRLTVV.

This rearrangement joins TRBV6-8 to TRBJ1-1, with a tentative D call TRBD1 (5 bases). Trimming stripped 6 bases from V and 8 bases from J, with 22 bases between. The CDR3 spans 15 residues. The germline gives CDR1 MNHGY, CDR2 SAAAGT. CDR3 region: CASRPLGGRGTEAFF. Here the CDR3 DNA reads TGTGCCAGCAGACCCCTGGGAGGAAGGGGTACGGAAGCTTTCTTT.

This clone turned up a few times. The gene calls are TRBV19 and TRBJ2-4, with 7 bases matching TRBD1. Germline V gene sequence: CDR1 LNHDA, CDR2 SQIVND (reference sequence). CDR3 size: 11 residues. Trimming cost V 9 bases and J 6 bases; bases outside gene matches: 2. The CDR3 protein is CASRQGNIQYF. For the CDR3, the DNA is TGTGCCAGCCGACAGGGAAACATTCAGTACTTC.

In its sample, this clone was seen once. V is TRBV11-3 and J is TRBJ2-1; weak D call: TRBD1 (6 bases). V was cut by 3 bases and J by 7 bases, with 16 bases left in between. CDR1 is SGHNT, CDR2 YENEEA, per germline. The CDR3 contains 15 residues. The CDR3 protein is CASSLTNRVGNEQFF. The CDR3 DNA reads as TGTGCCAGCAGCTTGACTAACAGGGTTGGGAATGAGCAGTTCTTC.

The gene calls are TRBV2 and TRBJ2-7; possible D gene TRBD1, 7 bases. Germline CDR1 is SNHLY and CDR2 is FYNNEI. The V end was cut by 1 base, the J end by 2 bases, with 12 bases between. The CDR3 has 15 residues. CDR3 region: CASSEGQGGPYEQYF. The DNA of the CDR3 is TGTGCCAGCAGTGAAGGGCAGGGGGGTCCCTACGAGCAGTACTTC.

The V call is TRBV11-3, the J call TRBJ2-1; 12 bases are a match to TRBD2. CDR1 SGHNT and CDR2 YENEEA come from the germline V gene. The CDR3 loop spans 14 amino acids. After removal of 4 bases from V and 8 bases from J, the junction contained 3 bases not matched to a gene. The CDR3 reads CASSSRLAGDEQFF. CDR3 coding DNA: TGTGCCAGCAGCTCCCGACTAGCGGGAGATGAGCAGTTCTTC. Combining the CDR3 with reference TRBV11-3 and TRBJ2-1 gives the whole variable domain EAGVVQSPRYKIIEKKQPVAFWCNPISGHNTLYWYLQNLGQGPELLIRYENEEAVDDSQLPKDRFSAERLKGVDSTLKIQPAELGDSAVYLCASSSRLAGDEQFFGPGTRLTVL.

The rearrangement uses TRBV19 and TRBJ2-7; 7 bases are shared with TRBD1. J gave up 2 bases and V 7 bases, and 11 bases lay outside the gene matches. This CDR3 region has 15 residues. CDR1 is LNHDA and CDR2 is SQIVND in the germline V gene (reference sequence). For the CDR3, the DNA is TGTGCCAGTAACCCACGGGACAGTTCTACCTACGAGCAGTACTTC. Protein product: CASNPRDSSTYEQYF.

The chain has TRBV14 and TRBJ2-7, with D perhaps assigned TRBD1 or TRBD2 (5 bases each). CDR1 and CDR2 (germline): SGHDN, FVKESK. Trimming took off 5 bases at V and 2 bases at J, with 10 bases between the two ends. This CDR3 comprises 13 residues. The CDR3 protein is CASSRDEAYEQYF. In nucleotides, the CDR3 is TGTGCCAGCAGCAGGGACGAAGCCTACGAGCAGTACTTC.

The rearrangement joins TRBV6-8 to TRBJ2-7, with D tentatively TRBD2 (6 bases). CDR1 is MNHGY, CDR2 SAAAGT, per germline. Between the trimmed V and J ends, which lost 10 bases and 1 base, there was a span of 20 bases. The CDR3 has 15 residues. This CDR3 reads CAIRSPQTRSYEQYF. The CDR3 coding sequence is TGTGCCATCAGGTCACCCCAGACTAGGTCCTACGAGCAGTACTTC.

V is TRBV6-8 and J is TRBJ2-7; no reliable D call. The length of the CDR3 is 12 residues. Trimming cost V 5 bases and J 5 bases, with 10 bases left between them. Germline V gives CDR1 MNHGY, CDR2 SAAAGT. The CDR3 loop reads CASSHPGNEQYF. Here the CDR3 DNA reads TGTGCCAGCAGTCACCCGGGCAACGAGCAGTACTTC.

This chain joins TRBV15 and TRBJ1-5, with 7 bases aligning to TRBD1. The CDR3 is 15 amino acids. J lost 4 bases, V lost 3 bases, and 6 bases had no gene match. Looked up from germline, CDR1 is LNHNV and CDR2 is YYDKDF (reference sequence). CDR3 amino acids: CATSRKGQPNQPQHF. The CDR3 DNA reads TGTGCCACCAGCAGGAAGGGACAGCCTAATCAGCCCCAGCATTTT.

The J gene is TRBJ2-3, the V gene TRBV6-8; perhaps D is TRBD1 or TRBD2 (5 bases each). Germline V CDR1 and CDR2: MNHGY, SAAAGT. The CDR3 runs to 15 residues. The germline V and J ends were trimmed by 6 bases and 2 bases, with 15 bases remaining between them. The DNA for the CDR3 is TGTGCCAGCAGGACGGGGCAGGGTGCCACAGATACGCAGTATTTT. Residues: CASRTGQGATDTQYF.

This chain joins TRBV11-3 and TRBJ1-3, with TRBD1 identical over 8 bases. V lost 4 bases, J lost 2 bases, and 4 bases stayed unmatched. This CDR3 has 15 amino acids. The germline CDR1 and CDR2 sequences are SGHNT and YENEEA. In DNA form, the CDR3 reads TGTGCCAGCAGCTCCAGGGGGCTGACTGGAAACACCATATATTTT. Its protein is CASSSRGLTGNTIYF.

The V gene is TRBV19, the J gene TRBJ1-1; D remains unclear. V was trimmed by 2 bases and J by 7 bases, leaving 8 bases between them. The CDR3 has 12 amino acids. Germline-derived CDR1 and CDR2 are LNHDA and SQIVND (reference sequence). CDR3 nucleotides: TGTGCCAGTAGTATACCGGACGGTGAAGCTTTCTTT. Encoded protein: CASSIPDGEAFF.

The chain uses TRBV11-3 and TRBJ2-5, with a weak D call TRBD2 (5 bases). The CDR3 sequence is 14 residues long. Trimming left V 1 base short and J 9 bases short, with 15 bases between. CDR1 SGHNT and CDR2 YENEEA come from the germline V gene. The CDR3 nucleotides are TGTGCCAGCAGCTTAGTTGCTGGACCGGGGTCCCAGTACTTC. Its translation: CASSLVAGPGSQYF.

This clone was picked up a small number of times. This chain connects TRBV6-8 to TRBJ2-7; 10 nucleotides match TRBD1. V lost 1 base and J lost 5; bases outside the gene matches: 2. Germline assignment: CDR1 MNHGY and CDR2 SAAAGT. The CDR3 extends over 14 amino acids. The CDR3: CASSYYGQGDEQYF. DNA of the CDR3: TGTGCCAGCAGTTACTACGGACAGGGGGACGAGCAGTACTTC.

V gene TRBV6-8 combines with J gene TRBJ2-3; a possible D gene is TRBD1 (5 bases). The CDR3 runs to 15 residues. Trimming stripped 2 bases from V and 3 bases from J, with 12 bases between. The germline gives CDR1 MNHGY, CDR2 SAAAGT. The CDR3 DNA sequence: TGTGCCAGCAGTTACGCGCAGGGTAGAACAGATACGCAGTATTTT. Its protein product is CASSYAQGRTDTQYF.